Presented here are 27 T cell receptor beta chains from one specimen sequenced in a study of shared clonotypes between healthy human individuals. Some clones are missing from TCRdb's copy, which holds only in-frame ones; the method was immunoSEQ multiplex PCR. The sample consists of approximately 2.5 million clones, roughly 92% of them appearing once. Sequenced sample: naive CD4+ T cells sorted from blood. The subset: CD45RA+ positively selected. Receptors were obtained from a man aged 18-30 years in good health.

The chain recombines TRBV9 with TRBJ2-1; TRBD2 matches at 9 bases. The germline CDR1 and CDR2 sequences are SGDLS and YYNGEE. This CDR3 is 16 amino acids long. V was clipped by 4 bases and J by 8 bases; unmatched bases: 13. The CDR3: CASSPLPSGIVYEQFF. The CDR3 DNA reads as TGTGCCAGCAGCCCACTCCCTAGCGGGATAGTATATGAGCAGTTCTTC.

The chain recombines TRBV19 with TRBJ1-3, with 7 bases aligning to TRBD1. Germline V gene data show CDR1 as LNHDA and CDR2 as SQIVND (reference sequence). Trimming took 6 bases from V and 6 from J; bases not matched to a gene: 11. This CDR3 spans 15 amino acids. The CDR3 DNA follows: TGTGCCAGTAGGGAAGGCCGACAGGGCGAAAACACCATATATTTT. Translated: CASREGRQGENTIYF.

The rearrangement joins TRBV30 to TRBJ1-4; perhaps TRBD1 as D (6 bases). Germline V CDR1 and CDR2: GTSNPN, SVGIG (reference sequence). The CDR3 totals 15 residues. The V end lost 3 bases, the J end lost 8 bases, and 19 bases lay between the germline ends. The CDR3 DNA sequence: TGTGCCTGGAGGGCACAAGGGGGGTTAAGGGAAAAACTGTTTTTT. Its protein product is CAWRAQGGLREKLFF.

The chain links TRBV25-1 to TRBJ2-1; 9 bases are shared with TRBD2. The CDR3 extends over 16 amino acids. V shed 1 base, J shed 3 bases, and the junction held 4 bases outside the gene matches. CDR1 and CDR2 from the germline V gene are MGHDK and SYGVNS. The CDR3: CASSESPSGDYNEQFF. The CDR3 nucleotides are TGTGCCAGCAGTGAATCCCCTAGCGGGGACTACAATGAGCAGTTCTTC. The full variable domain, completed using reference TRBV25-1 and TRBJ2-1, is EADIYQTPRYLVIGTGKKITLECSQTMGHDKMYWYQQDPGMELHLIHYSYGVNSTEKGDLSSESTVSRIRTEHFPLTLESARPSHTSQYLCASSESPSGDYNEQFFGPGTRLTVL.

This clone has a handful of counts. The same CDR3 can be traced to other DNA sequences in this sample. The gene calls are TRBV5-6 and TRBJ2-7; D uncertain. From germline, CDR1 is SGHDT and CDR2 YYEEEE. This CDR3 has 12 amino acids. Trimming stripped 1 base from V and 4 bases from J, with 6 bases between. CDR3 bases: TGTGCCAGCAGCTTGACCGGGTACGAGCAGTACTTC. Translating it yields CASSLTGYEQYF.

The J gene is TRBJ1-2, the V gene TRBV4-1; D remains ambiguous. Trimming removed 2 bases from V and 6 bases from J, with 13 bases in between. CDR3 size: 14 residues. Germline CDR1 reads MGHRA; CDR2 reads YSYEKL. The CDR3 spells CASSQREDWNGYTF. CDR3 bases: TGCGCCAGCAGCCAAAGAGAGGATTGGAATGGCTACACCTTC.

This clone was found once. V and J are TRBV2 and TRBJ1-5; D remains unclear. The V end was cut by 2 bases, the J end by 4 bases, with 6 bases between. The CDR3 covers 13 residues. Germline CDR1 SNHLY, CDR2 FYNNEI. CDR3 region: CASSEFGNQPQHF. Here the CDR3 DNA reads TGTGCCAGCAGTGAATTTGGGAATCAGCCCCAGCATTTT. The whole variable domain, remainder taken from reference TRBV2 and TRBJ1-5, is EPEVTQTPSHQVTQMGQEVILRCVPISNHLYFYWYRQILGQKVEFLVSFYNNEISEKSEIFDDQFSVERPDGSNFTLKIRSTKLEDSAMYFCASSEFGNQPQHFGDGTRLSIL.

V and J are TRBV27 and TRBJ2-4; 8 bases line up with TRBD2. The V segment lost 8 bases and the J segment 6 bases; nucleotides outside the gene matches: 12. The CDR3 totals 15 residues. The germline gives CDR1 MNHEY, CDR2 SMNVEV (reference sequence). The CDR3 region is CASGTGGPGGNIQYF. The DNA for the CDR3 is TGTGCCAGCGGGACGGGGGGGCCTGGAGGAAACATTCAGTACTTC.

This chain uses TRBV30 with TRBJ2-7; 8 bases map to TRBD2. V dropped 0 bases and J dropped 2; count of bases not matched to a gene: 3. The CDR3 contains 14 residues. The germline V gene encodes CDR1 GTSNPN and CDR2 SVGIG (reference sequence). CDR3 region: CAWSVNSGTYEQYF. The CDR3 nucleotides read TGTGCCTGGAGTGTTAATAGCGGGACCTACGAGCAGTACTTC.

The rearrangement joins TRBV5-1 to TRBJ2-2, with TRBD1 identical over 7 bases. J gave up 7 bases and V 5 bases, and 11 bases lay outside the gene matches. The CDR3 has 15 residues. CDR1 is SGHRS and CDR2 is YFSETQ in the germline V gene. CDR3 region: CASSFRDREIGELFF. CDR3 nucleotides: TGCGCCAGCAGTTTTCGAGACAGGGAAATCGGGGAGCTGTTTTTT.

The chain joins TRBV18 to TRBJ1-5, with a weak D call TRBD1 (5 bases). Per the germline V gene, CDR1 is KGHSH and CDR2 is LQKENI. The CDR3 is made up of 15 amino acids. V was cut by 3 bases and J by 0 bases, with 9 bases left in between. CDR3 in amino acids: CASSPTRDSNQPQHF. CDR3 nucleotides: TGTGCCAGCTCACCGACCAGGGATAGCAATCAGCCCCAGCATTTT.

The rearrangement links TRBV28 to TRBJ1-2, with 12 bases matching TRBD1. CDR3 length equals 14 residues. Germline lookup yields CDR1 MDHEN and CDR2 SYDVKM. Trimming cost V 8 bases and J 8 bases; bases outside gene matches: 9. The CDR3: CASAAGQGAGGYTF. CDR3 DNA sequence: TGTGCCAGCGCCGCGGGACAGGGGGCCGGAGGCTACACCTTC.

The chain has TRBV4-3 and TRBJ2-5, with D possibly matching TRBD2 (6 bases). The V end was cut by 0 bases, the J end by 3 bases, with 11 bases between. Germline-derived CDR1 and CDR2 are LGHNA and YSLEER. The CDR3 has 15 amino acids. Here the CDR3 reads CASSQDLPGEETQYF. CDR3 nucleotide sequence: TGCGCCAGCAGCCAAGATCTCCCGGGAGAAGAGACCCAGTACTTC.

The chain recombines TRBV30 with TRBJ1-1; possible D gene TRBD1, 5 bases. The length of the CDR3 is 15 residues. Germline CDR1 GTSNPN, CDR2 SVGIG (reference sequence). Trimming stripped 2 bases from V and 3 bases from J, with 16 bases between. CDR3 sequence: CAWSRNGGGHTEAFF. CDR3 nucleotides: TGTGCCTGGAGTAGGAACGGGGGGGGTCACACTGAAGCTTTCTTT.

This clone occurred once. Other DNA sequences within the sample encode an identical CDR3. The chain has TRBV6-5 and TRBJ1-1; 7 positions match TRBD1. V was clipped by 4 bases and J by 5 bases; unmatched bases: 1. Germline V gene lookup returns CDR1 MNHEY and CDR2 SVGAGI. The CDR3 extends over 12 amino acids. CDR3 amino acids: CASSSRGTEAFF. The CDR3 coding sequence is TGTGCCAGCAGTTCCAGGGGGACTGAAGCTTTCTTT.

The chain employs TRBV18 and TRBJ2-1; a weak D match, TRBD2 (5 bases). Germline V CDR1 and CDR2: KGHSH, LQKENI. V was trimmed by 0 bases and J by 0 bases, leaving 18 bases between them. CDR3 size: 19 residues. CDR3 sequence reads: CASSPPRRQTTSSYNEQFF. The CDR3 nucleotides read TGTGCCAGCTCACCACCGAGACGCCAAACCACTAGCTCCTACAATGAGCAGTTCTTC.

The chain combines TRBV9 with TRBJ1-2, with D hard to call. This CDR3 is built from 14 residues. Looked up from germline, CDR1 is SGDLS and CDR2 is YYNGEE. V was trimmed by 0 bases and J by 1 base, leaving 7 bases between them. The CDR3 bases are TGTGCCAGCAGCGTAGAACAGCATAACTATGGCTACACCTTC. Residues: CASSVEQHNYGYTF.

DNA for the CDR3: TGTGCCAGCAGCTTACGACAGGGGGCGAGCTCCTACGAGCAGTACTTC. Its translation: CASSLRQGASSYEQYF. The gene calls are TRBV5-8 and TRBJ2-7; 10 bases agree with TRBD1. Germline CDR1 is SGHTS and CDR2 is YDEGEE. CDR3 length: 16 amino acids. V lost 2 bases to trimming and J lost 0 bases; unmatched junction nucleotides: 5. Full variable domain (remainder filled in from reference TRBV5-8 and TRBJ2-7): EAGVTQSPTHLIKTRGQQATLRCSPISGHTSVYWYQQALGLGLQFLLWYDEGEERNRGNFPPRFSGRQFPNYSSELNVNALELEDSALYLCASSLRQGASSYEQYFGPGTRLTVT.

The chain employs TRBV5-4 and TRBJ2-5; D ambiguous. CDR3 length: 13 residues. The germline V gene has CDR1 SGHNT and CDR2 YYREEE (reference sequence). Trimming left V 3 bases short and J 1 base short, with 7 bases between. The CDR3 region is CASSSYTQETQYF. In nucleotides, the CDR3 is TGTGCCAGCAGCTCTTATACCCAAGAGACCCAGTACTTC.

Comments on this clone: The same CDR3 can be traced to other DNA sequences in this sample. This chain connects TRBV18 to TRBJ2-7; no clear D. The CDR3 contains 13 residues. V lost 3 bases and J 3 bases, leaving 9 bases between the germline ends. Germline V gene sequence: CDR1 KGHSH, CDR2 LQKENI. The CDR3 is CASSPGSLYEQYF. As DNA, the CDR3 is TGTGCCAGCTCACCTGGGTCACTCTACGAGCAGTACTTC. Drawing the rest from reference TRBV18 and TRBJ2-7, the complete variable domain is NAGVMQNPRHLVRRRGQEARLRCSPMKGHSHVYWYRQLPEEGLKFMVYLQKENIIDESGMPKERFSAEFPKEGPSILRIQQVVRGDSAAYFCASSPGSLYEQYFGPGTRLTVT.

Details on this clone: A clone one base away is much larger, so this may be a read error. The chain employs TRBV11-2 and TRBJ1-1; D unclear. Germline V CDR1 and CDR2: SGHAT, FQNNGV. The CDR3 has 13 amino acids. The ends were cut back, 3 bases at V and 1 base at J, with 6 bases in the middle. The CDR3 DNA is TGTGCCAGCAGCTTGAACAGGAACACTGAAGCTTTCTTT. This gives the protein CASSLNRNTEAFF.

The chain carries TRBV7-9 and TRBJ1-2; the D gene is possibly TRBD1 (6 bases). From germline, CDR1 is SEHNR and CDR2 FQNEAQ (reference sequence). Trimming pared 3 bases from V and 7 bases from J, leaving 12 bases between. There are 13 residues in the CDR3. CDR3 nucleotides: TGTGCCAGCAGCTTTACGGGGGCGTCTGGCTACACCTTC. Its translation is CASSFTGASGYTF.

The chain couples TRBV18 to TRBJ1-2, with TRBD1 as a possible D gene (6 bases). The CDR3 extends over 13 amino acids. Germline V gene lookup returns CDR1 KGHSH and CDR2 LQKENI. The V gene lost 2 bases and the J gene lost 8 bases, with 12 bases spanning the gap. CDR3 bases: TGTGCCAGCTCACCAATGGGGGCGGAAGGCTACACCTTC. Protein product: CASSPMGAEGYTF. Based on the CDR3 plus reference TRBV18 and TRBJ1-2, the full variable domain is NAGVMQNPRHLVRRRGQEARLRCSPMKGHSHVYWYRQLPEEGLKFMVYLQKENIIDESGMPKERFSAEFPKEGPSILRIQQVVRGDSAAYFCASSPMGAEGYTFGSGTRLTVV.

This sequence joins TRBV19 and TRBJ2-2; D is undetermined. CDR1 and CDR2 (germline): LNHDA, SQIVND (reference sequence). The CDR3 length is 14 residues. V dropped 5 bases and J dropped 5 bases, with 12 bases sitting between them. DNA for the CDR3: TGTGCCAGTAGTTCGTCCTACGGGACCGGGGAGCTGTTTTTT. Its protein is CASSSSYGTGELFF.

This rearrangement joins TRBV10-1 to TRBJ1-2; TRBD1 agrees at 7 bases. The germline V gene has CDR1 WNHNN and CDR2 SYGVQD (reference sequence). V lost 8 bases to trimming and J lost 7 bases; unmatched junction nucleotides: 1. The CDR3 loop spans 10 amino acids. The CDR3 is CASRDSGYTF. In DNA form, the CDR3 reads TGCGCCAGCCGGGACAGTGGCTACACCTTC.

This rearrangement joins TRBV6-5 to TRBJ1-1; TRBD1 might be the D (6 bases). The CDR3 is 14 amino acids. V gave up 5 bases and J gave up 4 bases, with 14 bases separating them. CDR1 and CDR2 from the germline V gene are MNHEY and SVGAGI. The CDR3 reads CASSATGMGTEAFF. In nucleotides, the CDR3 is TGTGCCAGCAGTGCCACAGGGATGGGCACTGAAGCTTTCTTT.

This rearrangement joins TRBV7-3 to TRBJ2-2; D not certain. Germline V lookup: CDR1 SGHTA, CDR2 FQGTGA. The CDR3 length is 17 residues. The germline V and J ends were trimmed by 0 bases and 4 bases, with 15 bases remaining between them. The CDR3 sequence is CASSLTRGLPGTGELFF. Written as DNA, the CDR3 is TGTGCCAGCAGCTTAACGCGAGGCCTACCGGGCACCGGGGAGCTGTTTTTT.